This TCR beta chain was sequenced during a study of blood T cells in healthy people across ages. As concerns this clonotype: Its antigen is not identified.

Sample-barcoded 5' priming and a J-beta primer mix drove a second PCR of about 6 to 12 cycles. TCRdb re-derived calls from the 5' RACE reads in MiXCR, one entry per CDR3 protein. The sample has about 1.4 million distinct CDR3 sequences, approximately 59% seen once. Trimming removed 5 bases at V and 7 bases at J, with 15 bases between. In germline, CDR1 is SQVTM, CDR2 ANQGSEA. The CDR3 is 12 residues long. Study-wide points: Not knowing donor CMV status may have confounded expanded clonotype changes. Long-lived donors carried more naive CD4+ cells and greater diversity than aged donors. Reliance upon unsorted PBMCs precluded definitive naive versus antigen-experienced comparison.

Specimen: blood. This sequence joins TRBV29-1 and TRBJ2-7, with D possibly TRBD2 on 6 matching bases. This receptor was identified in a man between 18 and 35 years old in good health. The chain's CDR3 is CSVPIGAGEQYF. In DNA form, the CDR3 reads TGCAGCGTTCCGATCGGGGCGGGGGAGCAGTACTTC.